This TCR beta chain stems from a study of regulatory T cells in long-lasting Graves disease (dated by TCRdb to about 2021). The study in broad terms: Newly diagnosed Graves' disease patients had taken antithyroid drugs for less than 3 months. Persistent Graves' disease patients were compared with newly diagnosed Graves' disease patients by peripheral blood TCR sequencing and RNA sequencing. The study was conducted in China and was registered as a clinical trial. TCR sequencing covered some 13 persistent and about 20 newly diagnosed Graves' disease patients, some 33 samples in total. Broad study findings and their caveats: The small sample size was acknowledged by the authors as a limitation that may reduce accuracy. Compared with newly diagnosed patients, patients with persistent Graves' disease had lower TCR Shannon entropy and fewer highly expanded clones, which suggests clonal expansion. The study examined only peripheral blood because the primary lesion, thyroid tissue, could not be accessed. Sequencing and analysis were limited to the TCR beta chain. Persistent patients shared more public clonotypes among themselves (around 3,000) than newly diagnosed patients did (more than 950). Persistent disease showed preferential use of TRBV28, TRBJ1-2 and TRBJ2-5, whereas newly diagnosed disease favored TRBV20-1 and TRBJ2-1.

The library was obtained by multiplex PCR. Sequencing took place on an Illumina HiSeq 4000. CDR3 regions were amplified by Arm-PCR with iRepertoire HTBI primers to construct TCR beta libraries. PCR products were gel purified before sequencing. Regarding the original processing steps: Across samples, some 62 TRBV and 13 to 15 TRBJ segments were identified and used for gene usage analysis of CDR3 amino acid clonotypes. Filtered high-quality paired reads were merged into contigs using COPE and FqMerger. BLAST was used to align contigs to IMGT TRBV, TRBD and TRBJ reference genes, and CDR3 was defined according to IMGT. Clonotypes above 0.1% frequency were classified as highly expanded clones. Repertoire diversity was measured by Shannon entropy, and V-J evenness by the Gini coefficient. Public clonotypes were defined as clonotypes shared by more than one individual. TCRdb passed the public sequencing reads through fastp at Q25 and MiXCR, retaining productive beta sequences. Identical CDR3 protein sequences are pooled into one entry, listed with their most common genes and DNA. Here the V and J calls rest on TCRdb's processing, not on the authors' analysis. The sample data list under 700,000 distinct CDR3 sequences, and roughly 16% of these were observed just once. About 25% of the sample is in the top ten clones.

V lost 3 bases and J lost 9 bases, and the count of bases not matched to a germline gene is 11. The germline V gene (reference sequence) provides CDR1 LGHDT and CDR2 YNNKEL. Counted from cysteine to phenylalanine, this CDR3 has 15 amino acids. Only CDR3 DNA remains: 45 bases, in frame from the first base. The time point tag for this specimen amounts to: newly diagnosed GD, antithyroid drugs for less than 3 months. For both TCR sequencing and RNA sequencing, RNA was extracted from PBMCs using TRIzol. The diagnosis of Graves' disease was made according to American Thyroid Association guidelines. Patients were recruited from an endocrinology department in Xi'an, China. Each patient gave about 9.1 milliliters of peripheral blood, collected in an EDTA anticoagulant tube. Ficoll Paque Plus density gradient separation was used to isolate PBMCs, and no further T cell sorting was performed. An Agilent 2100 Bioanalyzer and agarose gel were used to assess RNA quality, and a NanoDrop 2000 was used to measure RNA concentration.

This clonotype has more than one count but fewer than ten. Its cognate antigen has yet to be identified. No per-base quality is available; no much larger clone lies one base away. These same records also appear under a second study, on T cells in Graves' hyperthyroidism and ophthalmopathy. The second publication reports: Graves' hyperthyroidism was defined as stable when no progression to ophthalmopathy occurred over 18 months of follow-up. Hyperthyroidism patients were newly diagnosed, had a disease duration of under 2 months, and were aged 18 to 65 years. Any patient with an uncontrolled infection, another autoimmune disease, pregnancy or lactation was excluded. Diagnoses were established on the basis of clinical symptoms, serum thyroxine and TRAb, thyroid ultrasound, and orbital computed tomography. A first-round RT-PCR of the TCR CDR3 used the HTBI primer set with the Qiagen OneStep RT-PCR kit. Blood samples also contained most of the expanded thyroid clonotypes (frequency above 0.001), which suggests that blood repertoires may reflect thyroid immune responses. Ophthalmopathy was separated from stable hyperthyroidism by a 13 V-J signature model, with around 90% sensitivity and roughly 81% specificity obtained in cross-validation and 80%/75% obtained in testing. In validation, the model predicted progression to ophthalmopathy a median of roughly 6.1 months before onset, with about 67% sensitivity and roughly 79% specificity. TCR V-J signatures able to tell the groups apart were searched for in a discovery cohort of 90 to 100 patients, of whom more than 40 had Graves' ophthalmopathy and around 56 had stable Graves' hyperthyroidism. Prospective prediction of ophthalmopathy was tested in an independent validation cohort of 18 to 20 hyperthyroidism patients and roughly 16 patients who later progressed to ophthalmopathy. For training and testing, the 100 or so patients in the discovery cohort were randomly divided in a 7:3 ratio. The study also compared thyroid tissue and blood T-cell repertoires from five or six Graves' hyperthyroidism patients. Once sampling was done, hyperthyroidism patients were given methimazole at a starting dose of 30 mg daily, whereas ophthalmopathy patients were given high-dose intravenous methylprednisolone. Libraries were constructed in a second round of multiplex PCR, after which size selection and purification were performed. Sequencing of the libraries was done on an Illumina HiSeq2000 using paired-end 100 bp reads. SOAPnuke was used to process the raw data, with reads discarded if the reads contained adapters or uncalled bases, had a mean Phred below 15, or lacked an exact constant-primer or identifier match. COPE v1.2.5 was used to merge the high-quality paired reads, and each unique nucleotide sequence was defined as a clonotype. MiTCR v1.1 was used to align the clonotypes against IMGT TRBV, TRBD and TRBJ reference segments. Analysis was restricted to V-J combinations with a frequency above 0.0001, which covered roughly 99% of repertoires. The TCS score was defined as F50 (clonal expansion) divided by E x V (chaos), with BLOSUM62-based TCRdist calculated between CDR3 peptides within each V-J. Welch's t-statistics and random forest reduced just over 500 V-J features to 13, which were used in a naive Bayes classifier (R e1071). Sample size was not statistically predetermined, and blinding of investigators to group allocation was not performed. TCR Vbeta CDR3 sequencing of 135 peripheral blood samples (about 45 ophthalmopathy, approximately 80 hyperthyroidism and approximately 17 progressor patients) is reported in the paper.

The V gene is TRBV3-1 and the J gene is TRBJ2-1; the junction holds 7 bases that match TRBD2. This receptor was taken from a woman aged 40-60 years with Graves disease. Donor details come from another sample of the same person, matched by shared clones. The sequenced sample was peripheral blood mononuclear cells (PBMCs), obtained at new diagnosis, from a patient treated with antithyroid drugs. The bases are TGTGCCAGCAGCCACGAAAGGACTAGATTCTGTGAGCAGTTCTTC. Its translation reads: CASSHERTRFCEQFF.